The 10 T cell receptor beta chains in this list originate from one sample, sequenced in a study of cytomegalovirus exposure and HLA in healthy donors. The PCR ran on 60 Vbeta and 13 Jbeta primers. Libraries were prepared by immunoSEQ multiplex PCR; TCRdb keeps only in-frame clonotypes and omits some of them. Among about 160,000 clones listed, roughly 81% were seen once. The sequenced material came from PBMCs. The receptors were gathered from a woman aged 45-65 years in good health and CMV-seronegative.

The chain carries TRBV7-2 and TRBJ2-3, with 15 positions matching TRBD2. Germline V gene sequence: CDR1 SGHTA, CDR2 FQGNSA. The CDR3 loop spans 19 amino acids. The V gene end was trimmed by 4 bases and the J gene end by 0 bases; junction bases not matched to a gene: 8. CDR3 sequence reads: CASSSGLAGGPLSTDTQYF. For the CDR3, the DNA is TGTGCCAGCAGCTCAGGACTAGCGGGGGGGCCTTTGAGCACAGATACGCAGTATTTT.

This rearrangement joins TRBV20-1 to TRBJ2-5; maybe TRBD1 (7 bases). This CDR3 is built from 11 residues. Germline assignment: CDR1 DFQATT and CDR2 SNEGSKA (reference sequence). The CDR3 sequence: CNQGGWETQYF. CDR3 bases: TGCAACCAGGGGGGCTGGGAGACCCAGTACTTC.

The rearrangement uses TRBV6-6 and TRBJ2-1; D perhaps matches TRBD1 (5 bases). Germline V gives CDR1 MNHNY, CDR2 SVGAGI (reference sequence). V was trimmed by 5 bases and J by 4 bases, leaving 9 bases between them. The CDR3 extends over 13 amino acids. In DNA form, the CDR3 reads TGTGCCAGCAGTACCCAGGGTTACAATGAGCAGTTCTTC. It specifies CASSTQGYNEQFF.

This chain uses TRBV7-8 with TRBJ1-3, with D maybe TRBD1 (5 bases). Germline V CDR1 and CDR2: SGHVS, FQNEAQ. The CDR3 runs to 16 residues. The ends were cut back, 2 bases at V and 2 bases at J, with 13 bases in the middle. CDR3 sequence reads: CASSLRAGPPGNTIYF. The CDR3 DNA is TGTGCCAGCAGCTTACGTGCGGGGCCACCTGGAAACACCATATATTTT.

The chain is built from TRBV14 and TRBJ1-4; no reliable D call. CDR1 and CDR2 (germline): SGHDN, FVKESK. V was trimmed by 3 bases and J by 4 bases, leaving 9 bases between them. This CDR3 contains 14 residues. The CDR3 region has the DNA TGTGCCAGCAGCCAGCGGCGGGGTAATGAAAAACTGTTTTTT. It is translated as CASSQRRGNEKLFF.

CDR3 sequence (DNA): TGTGCCAGTAGTCTTCCACAGGGAAGTGCGAGAGGGGATCAGCCCCAGCATTTT. Translation: CASSLPQGSARGDQPQHF. V is TRBV19 and J is TRBJ1-5; D may be TRBD1 (6 bases). Germline-derived CDR1 and CDR2 are LNHDA and SQIVND (reference sequence). V was cut by 5 bases and J by 5 bases, with 25 bases left in between. This CDR3 has 18 amino acids. Full variable domain (rest looked up from reference TRBV19 and TRBJ1-5): DGGITQSPKYLFRKEGQNVTLSCEQNLNHDAMYWYRQDPGQGLRLIYYSQIVNDFQKGDIAEGYSVSREKKESFPLTVTSAQKNPTAFYLCASSLPQGSARGDQPQHFGDGTRLSIL.

The CDR3 loop is CASSRGTVNTEAFF. CDR3 nucleotides: TGTGCCAGCAGCCGCGGGACGGTTAACACTGAAGCTTTCTTT. The V gene is TRBV7-8, the J gene TRBJ1-1, with D possibly TRBD1 on 5 matching bases. Germline V gene sequence: CDR1 SGHVS, CDR2 FQNEAQ. V was trimmed by 5 bases and J by 2 bases, leaving 12 bases between them. The CDR3 is 14 residues long.

The chain has TRBV6-6 and TRBJ1-2, with 11 bases aligning to TRBD1. CDR1 and CDR2 from the germline V gene are MNHNY and SVGAGI (reference sequence). The trim removed 5 bases at V and 2 bases at J, leaving 4 bases unmatched. The CDR3 covers 15 residues. The CDR3 DNA reads TGTGCCAGCAGTCAAGGACAGGGGGCCAACTATGGCTACACCTTC. This encodes CASSQGQGANYGYTF.

J is TRBJ2-1 and V is TRBV7-2; no clear D. The CDR3 sequence is 15 residues long. The germline CDR1 and CDR2 sequences are SGHTA and FQGNSA. The V end lost 4 bases, the J end lost 6 bases, and 16 bases lay between the germline ends. The CDR3 loop reads CASSSERFIGNEQFF. In DNA form, the CDR3 reads TGTGCCAGCAGCTCCGAGAGGTTCATTGGCAATGAGCAGTTCTTC.

V is TRBV5-6 and J is TRBJ1-1; maybe TRBD1 (5 bases). The germline CDR1 and CDR2 sequences are SGHDT and YYEEEE. V dropped 3 bases and J dropped 5 bases, with 8 bases sitting between them. CDR3 length: 12 amino acids. This chain's CDR3 is CASSWEGTEAFF. Here the CDR3 DNA reads TGTGCCAGCAGCTGGGAGGGGACTGAAGCTTTCTTT.